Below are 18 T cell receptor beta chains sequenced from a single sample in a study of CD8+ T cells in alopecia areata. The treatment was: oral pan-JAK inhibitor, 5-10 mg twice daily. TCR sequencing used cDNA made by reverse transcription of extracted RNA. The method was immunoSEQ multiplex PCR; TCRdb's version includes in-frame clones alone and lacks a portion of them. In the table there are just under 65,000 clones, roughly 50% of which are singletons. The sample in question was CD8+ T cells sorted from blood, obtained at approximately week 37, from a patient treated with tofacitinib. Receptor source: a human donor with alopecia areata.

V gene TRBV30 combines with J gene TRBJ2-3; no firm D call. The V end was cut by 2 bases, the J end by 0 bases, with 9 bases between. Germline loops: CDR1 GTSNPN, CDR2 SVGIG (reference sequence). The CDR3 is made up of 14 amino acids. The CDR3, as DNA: TGTGCCTGGAGTACCGTAGTTAGCACAGATACGCAGTATTTT. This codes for CAWSTVVSTDTQYF.

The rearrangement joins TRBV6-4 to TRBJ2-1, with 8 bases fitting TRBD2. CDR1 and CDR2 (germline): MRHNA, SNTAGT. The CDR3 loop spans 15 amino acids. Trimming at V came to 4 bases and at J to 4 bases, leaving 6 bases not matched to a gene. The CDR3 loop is CASSVRGGLYNEQFF. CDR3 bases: TGTGCCAGCAGTGTCCGGGGGGGCCTGTACAATGAGCAGTTCTTC.

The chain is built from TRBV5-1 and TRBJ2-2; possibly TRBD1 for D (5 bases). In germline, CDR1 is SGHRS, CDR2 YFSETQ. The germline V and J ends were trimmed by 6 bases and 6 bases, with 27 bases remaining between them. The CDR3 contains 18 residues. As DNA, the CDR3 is TGCGCCAGCACCCTTGTAATTGCAGGGAACCTAGGAGCCGGGGAGCTGTTTTTT. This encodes CASTLVIAGNLGAGELFF.

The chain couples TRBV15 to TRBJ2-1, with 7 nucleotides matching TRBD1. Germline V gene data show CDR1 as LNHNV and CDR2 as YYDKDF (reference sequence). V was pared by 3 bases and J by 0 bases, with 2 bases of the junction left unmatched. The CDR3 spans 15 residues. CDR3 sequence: CATSSDRVSYNEQFF. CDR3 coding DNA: TGTGCCACCAGCAGTGACAGGGTCTCCTACAATGAGCAGTTCTTC.

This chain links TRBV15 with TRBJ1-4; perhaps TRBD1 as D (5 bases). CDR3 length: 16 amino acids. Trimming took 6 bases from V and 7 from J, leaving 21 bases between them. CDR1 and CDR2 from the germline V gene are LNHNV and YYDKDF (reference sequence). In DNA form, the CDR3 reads TGTGCCACCAGGCCTACCGGGACCGCTAGGTCTGAAAAACTGTTTTTT. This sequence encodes CATRPTGTARSEKLFF.

The CDR3 sequence: CASSLGPGGTTEAFF. CDR3 DNA sequence: TGCGCCAGCAGCTTGGGGCCAGGGGGGACCACTGAAGCTTTCTTT. The rearrangement joins TRBV5-1 to TRBJ1-1, with 7 positions matching TRBD1. CDR1 and CDR2 from the germline V gene are SGHRS and YFSETQ. V trimming: 0 bases; J trimming: 4 bases; junction bases outside the gene matches: 6. The CDR3 is 15 residues long.

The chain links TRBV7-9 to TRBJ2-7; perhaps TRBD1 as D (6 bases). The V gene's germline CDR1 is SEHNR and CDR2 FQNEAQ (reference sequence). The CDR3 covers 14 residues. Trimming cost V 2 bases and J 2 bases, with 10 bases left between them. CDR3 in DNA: TGTGCCAGCAGCTTAAGGGGGATCCCCTACGAGCAGTACTTC. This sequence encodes CASSLRGIPYEQYF.

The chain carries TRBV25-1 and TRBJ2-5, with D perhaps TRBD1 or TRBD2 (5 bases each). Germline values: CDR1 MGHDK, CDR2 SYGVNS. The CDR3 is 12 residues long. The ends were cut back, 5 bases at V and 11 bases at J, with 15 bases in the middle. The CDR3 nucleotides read TGTGCCAGCAGTCCAATGGGGGTCAAGCAGTACTTC. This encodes CASSPMGVKQYF.

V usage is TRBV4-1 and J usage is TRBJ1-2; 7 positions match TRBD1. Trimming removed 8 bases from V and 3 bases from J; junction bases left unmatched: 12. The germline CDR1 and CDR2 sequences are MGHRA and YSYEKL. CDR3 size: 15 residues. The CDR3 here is CASSPNTGTDYGYTF. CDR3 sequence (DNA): TGCGCCAGCTCCCCTAACACCGGGACAGACTATGGCTACACCTTC.

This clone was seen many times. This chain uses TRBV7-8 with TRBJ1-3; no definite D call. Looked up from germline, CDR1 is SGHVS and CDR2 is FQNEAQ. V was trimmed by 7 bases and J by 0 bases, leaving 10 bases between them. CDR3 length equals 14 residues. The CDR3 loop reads CASTPQASGNTIYF. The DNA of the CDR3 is TGTGCCAGCACCCCCCAGGCCTCTGGAAACACCATATATTTT.

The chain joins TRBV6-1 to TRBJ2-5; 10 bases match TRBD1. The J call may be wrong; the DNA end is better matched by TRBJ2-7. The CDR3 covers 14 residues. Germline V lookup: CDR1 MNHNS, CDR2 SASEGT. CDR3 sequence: CASRADRGYYEQYF. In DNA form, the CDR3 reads TGTGCCAGCAGAGCGGACAGGGGGTACTACGAGCAGTACTTC.

CDR3 protein: CSARGGTEAFF. The CDR3 nucleotides are TGCAGCGCCCGAGGTGGGACTGAAGCTTTCTTT. The chain joins TRBV29-1 to TRBJ1-1; D is unclear. Germline CDR1 reads SQVTM; CDR2 reads ANQGSEA. This CDR3 spans 11 amino acids. V was shortened by 7 bases and J by 5 bases, with 11 bases between the two germline ends.

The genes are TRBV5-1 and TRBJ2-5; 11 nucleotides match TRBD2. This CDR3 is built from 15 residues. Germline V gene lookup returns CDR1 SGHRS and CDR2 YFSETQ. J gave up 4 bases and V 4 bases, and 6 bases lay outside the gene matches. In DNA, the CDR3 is TGCGCCAGCAGCACGACTAGCGGGACAAGAGAGACCCAGTACTTC. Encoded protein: CASSTTSGTRETQYF.

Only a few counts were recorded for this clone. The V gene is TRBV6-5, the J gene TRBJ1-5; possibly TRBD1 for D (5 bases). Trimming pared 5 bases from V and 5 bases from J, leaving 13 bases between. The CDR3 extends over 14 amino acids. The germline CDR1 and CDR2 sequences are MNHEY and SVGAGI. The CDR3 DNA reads TGTGCCAGCAGTCCTCGCGGGGGTCATCAGCCCCAGCATTTT. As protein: CASSPRGGHQPQHF.

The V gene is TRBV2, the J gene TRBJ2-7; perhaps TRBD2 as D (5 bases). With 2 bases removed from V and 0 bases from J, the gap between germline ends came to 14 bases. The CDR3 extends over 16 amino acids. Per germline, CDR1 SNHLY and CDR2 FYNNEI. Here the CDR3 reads CASSESLASSSYEQYF. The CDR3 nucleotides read TGTGCCAGCAGTGAATCGCTTGCTAGCAGCTCCTACGAGCAGTACTTC.

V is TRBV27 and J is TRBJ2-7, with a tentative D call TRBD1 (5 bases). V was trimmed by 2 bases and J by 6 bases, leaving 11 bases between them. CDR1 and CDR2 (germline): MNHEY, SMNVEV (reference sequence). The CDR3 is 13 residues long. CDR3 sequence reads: CASSLVREREQYF. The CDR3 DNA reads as TGTGCCAGCAGTTTAGTCAGGGAACGCGAGCAGTACTTC.

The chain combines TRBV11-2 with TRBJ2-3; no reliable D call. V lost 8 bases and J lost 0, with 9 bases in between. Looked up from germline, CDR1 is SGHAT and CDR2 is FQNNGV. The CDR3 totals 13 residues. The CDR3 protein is CASLAPSTDTQYF. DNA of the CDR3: TGTGCCAGCCTTGCCCCTAGCACAGATACGCAGTATTTT.

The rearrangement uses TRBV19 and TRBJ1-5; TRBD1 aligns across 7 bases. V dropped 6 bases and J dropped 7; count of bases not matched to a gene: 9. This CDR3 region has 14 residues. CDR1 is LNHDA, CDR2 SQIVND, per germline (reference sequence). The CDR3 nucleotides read TGTGCCAGTAGCTACGGGAGGGGGCGGCAGCCCCAGCATTTT. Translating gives CASSYGRGRQPQHF.